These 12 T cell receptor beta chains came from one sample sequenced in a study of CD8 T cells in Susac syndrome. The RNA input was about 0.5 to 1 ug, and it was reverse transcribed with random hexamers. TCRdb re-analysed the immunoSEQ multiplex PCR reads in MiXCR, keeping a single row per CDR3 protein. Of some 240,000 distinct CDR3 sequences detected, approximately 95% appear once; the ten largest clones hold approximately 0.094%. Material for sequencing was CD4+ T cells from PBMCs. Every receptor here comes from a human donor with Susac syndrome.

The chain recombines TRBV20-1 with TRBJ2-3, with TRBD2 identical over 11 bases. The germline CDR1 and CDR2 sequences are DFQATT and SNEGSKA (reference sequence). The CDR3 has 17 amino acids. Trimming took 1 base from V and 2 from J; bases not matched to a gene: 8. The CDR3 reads CSARALAGERSTDTQYF. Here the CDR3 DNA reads TGCAGTGCTAGAGCACTAGCGGGAGAAAGGTCCACAGATACGCAGTATTTT.

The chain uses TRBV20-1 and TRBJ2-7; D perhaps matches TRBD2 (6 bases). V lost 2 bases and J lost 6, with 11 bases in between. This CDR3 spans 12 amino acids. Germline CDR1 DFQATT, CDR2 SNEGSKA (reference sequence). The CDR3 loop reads CSARKAGREQYF. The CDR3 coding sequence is TGCAGTGCTAGAAAAGCGGGTCGCGAGCAGTACTTC.

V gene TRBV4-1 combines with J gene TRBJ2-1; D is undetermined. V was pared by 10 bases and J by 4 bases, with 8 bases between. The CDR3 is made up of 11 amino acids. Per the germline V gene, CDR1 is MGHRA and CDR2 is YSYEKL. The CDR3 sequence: CATGAYNEQFF. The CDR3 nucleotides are TGCGCCACCGGCGCGTACAATGAGCAGTTCTTC.

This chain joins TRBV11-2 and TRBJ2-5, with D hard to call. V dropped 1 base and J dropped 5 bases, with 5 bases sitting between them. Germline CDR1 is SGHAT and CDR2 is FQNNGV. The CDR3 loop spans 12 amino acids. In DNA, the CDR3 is TGTGCCAGCAGCTTAGTTTTGGAGACCCAGTACTTC. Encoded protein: CASSLVLETQYF.

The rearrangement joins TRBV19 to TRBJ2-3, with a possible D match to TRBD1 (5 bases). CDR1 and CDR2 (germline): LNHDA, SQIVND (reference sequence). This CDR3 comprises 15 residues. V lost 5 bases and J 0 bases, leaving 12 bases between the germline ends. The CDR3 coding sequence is TGTGCCAGTAGTCCTGACAGCGCTAGCACAGATACGCAGTATTTT. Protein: CASSPDSASTDTQYF.

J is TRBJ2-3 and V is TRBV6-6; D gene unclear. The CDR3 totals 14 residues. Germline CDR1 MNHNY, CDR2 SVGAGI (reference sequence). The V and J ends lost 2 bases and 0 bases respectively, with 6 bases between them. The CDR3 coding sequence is TGTGCCAGCAGTTACGCCGGCAGCACAGATACGCAGTATTTT. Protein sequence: CASSYAGSTDTQYF.

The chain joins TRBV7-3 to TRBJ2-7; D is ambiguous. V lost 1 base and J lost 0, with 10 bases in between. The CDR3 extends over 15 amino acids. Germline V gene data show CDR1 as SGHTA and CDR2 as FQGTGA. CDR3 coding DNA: TGTGCCAGCAGCTTAAGGCCAGGTGACTCCTACGAGCAGTACTTC. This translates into CASSLRPGDSYEQYF. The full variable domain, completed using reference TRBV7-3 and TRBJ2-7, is GAGVSQTPSNKVTEKGKYVELRCDPISGHTALYWYRQSLGQGPEFLIYFQGTGAADDSGLPNDRFFAVRPEGSVSTLKIQRTERGDSAVYLCASSLRPGDSYEQYFGPGTRLTVT.

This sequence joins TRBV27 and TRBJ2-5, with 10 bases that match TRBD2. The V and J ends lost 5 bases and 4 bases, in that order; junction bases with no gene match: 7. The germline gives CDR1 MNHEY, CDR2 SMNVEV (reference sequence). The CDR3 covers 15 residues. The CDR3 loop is CASSPSGRGGETQYF. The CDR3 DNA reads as TGTGCCAGCAGTCCTAGCGGGAGAGGGGGAGAGACCCAGTACTTC.

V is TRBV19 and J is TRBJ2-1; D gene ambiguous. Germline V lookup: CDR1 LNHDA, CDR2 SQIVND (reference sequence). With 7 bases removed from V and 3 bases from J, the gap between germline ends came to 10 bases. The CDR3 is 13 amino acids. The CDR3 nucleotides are TGTGCCAGTAATACGGCAGACTACAATGAGCAGTTCTTC. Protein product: CASNTADYNEQFF.

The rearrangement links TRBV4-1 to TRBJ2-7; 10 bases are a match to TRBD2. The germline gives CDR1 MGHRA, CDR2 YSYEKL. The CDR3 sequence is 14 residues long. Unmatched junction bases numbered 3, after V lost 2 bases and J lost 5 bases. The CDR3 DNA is TGCGCCAGCAGCCAATGGACTAGCGGCGACGAGCAGTACTTC. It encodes CASSQWTSGDEQYF.

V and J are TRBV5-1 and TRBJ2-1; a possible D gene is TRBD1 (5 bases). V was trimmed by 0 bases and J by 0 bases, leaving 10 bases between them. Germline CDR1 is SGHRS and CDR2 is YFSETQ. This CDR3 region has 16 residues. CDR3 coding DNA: TGCGCCAGCAGCTTGGTAGGGGCTAGCTCCTACAATGAGCAGTTCTTC. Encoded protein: CASSLVGASSYNEQFF.

DNA for the CDR3: TGTGCCAGCAGTGAAGCGCCAACCTCCTATGGCTACACCTTC. Its protein product is CASSEAPTSYGYTF. The V and J genes are TRBV6-1 and TRBJ1-2, with D hard to call. CDR1 MNHNS and CDR2 SASEGT come from the germline V gene. This CDR3 region has 14 residues. Trimming left V 0 bases short and J 4 bases short, with 9 bases between.